The 24 T cell receptor beta chains in this list originate from one sample, sequenced in a study of breast tumors, draining lymph nodes, adjacent tissues. A single record per CDR3 protein comes from TCRdb applying MiXCR to the multiplex PCR reads. The sample lists approximately 190,000 distinct CDR3 sequences, roughly 31% occurring once. The lymph nodes were axillary draining lymph nodes from breast cancer patients. The source material was axillary lymph node tissue. These receptors all come from a female donor with breast cancer. Some clones in this sample may be carry-over from other donors' samples.

This rearrangement joins TRBV20-1 to TRBJ1-1, with a tentative D call TRBD1 (5 bases). The CDR3 has 14 amino acids. The germline gives CDR1 DFQATT, CDR2 SNEGSKA (reference sequence). Trimming left V 6 bases short and J 2 bases short, with 16 bases between. The DNA for the CDR3 is TGCAGTGCCATCCCCTTGGGGGTAAACACTGAAGCTTTCTTT. Translating it yields CSAIPLGVNTEAFF.

This clonotype showed up just a few times. The rearrangement joins TRBV7-8 to TRBJ1-1, with TRBD1 identical over 8 bases. Germline CDR1 and CDR2: SGHVS and FQNEAQ. This CDR3 contains 15 residues. V was pared by 5 bases and J by 3 bases, with 8 bases of the junction left unmatched. The CDR3 DNA follows: TGTGCCAGCAGCCTATCCTCGACAGGGGACACTGAAGCTTTCTTT. Amino acids: CASSLSSTGDTEAFF.

In this sample, this clonotype turned up many times. The chain combines TRBV2 with TRBJ1-5, with D perhaps TRBD1 (6 bases). This CDR3 comprises 13 residues. Germline assignment: CDR1 SNHLY and CDR2 FYNNEI. The V and J ends lost 3 bases and 4 bases respectively, with 7 bases between them. CDR3 amino acids: CASSDQGNQPQHF. CDR3 in DNA: TGTGCCAGCAGTGATCAGGGGAATCAGCCCCAGCATTTT.

This clonotype is categorized as medium-sized. The chain uses TRBV29-1 and TRBJ1-2, with unresolved D. This CDR3 contains 11 residues. Germline loops: CDR1 SQVTM, CDR2 ANQGSEA. V was shortened by 3 bases and J by 8 bases, with 10 bases between the two germline ends. Here the CDR3 DNA reads TGCAGCGTTGAGAGACTGCTGGGCTACACCTTC. Its protein is CSVERLLGYTF.

This clonotype was observed a handful of times. A much larger clone is a single base away; this may be a read error. The gene calls are TRBV20-1 and TRBJ2-6; TRBD1 is a possible D gene (5 bases). The CDR3 has 14 residues. Germline CDR1 DFQATT, CDR2 SNEGSKA (reference sequence). CDR3 amino acids: CSAVSESGATVLTF. The CDR3 DNA is TGCAGTGCTGTAAGTGAGTCTGGGGCCACCGTCCTGACTTTC.

This clonotype has a handful of counts. The CDR3 region is CASSYPNRGRWQPQHF. The CDR3 DNA reads as TGTGCCAGCAGTTACCCGAACAGGGGGAGATGGCAGCCCCAGCATTTT. This chain connects TRBV6-2 or TRBV6-3 to TRBJ1-5; 8 bases are shared with TRBD1. J was trimmed by 7 bases and V by 2 bases; bases with no gene match: 10. This CDR3 comprises 16 residues. The germline CDR1 and CDR2 sequences are MNHEY and SVGEGT.

This clonotype was seen ten or more times. The gene calls are TRBV12-3 or TRBV12-4 and TRBJ2-3; D gene ambiguous. The CDR3 loop spans 14 amino acids. V was trimmed by 1 base and J by 0 bases, leaving 5 bases between them. In DNA, the CDR3 is TGTGCCAGCAGTTTAGAGACTAGCACAGATACGCAGTATTTT. This codes for CASSLETSTDTQYF.

This clonotype has only a few counts. DNA for the CDR3: TGTGCCAGCTCACCACAAGGGGGCGGTCATAATGAAAAACTGTTTTTT. It yields the protein CASSPQGGGHNEKLFF. The gene calls are TRBV18 and TRBJ1-4; 7 positions agree with TRBD1. Germline V CDR1 and CDR2: KGHSH, LQKENI. The trim removed 1 base at V and 4 bases at J, leaving 6 bases unmatched. The CDR3 sequence is 16 residues long.

This clonotype came up many times. The V call is TRBV10-3, the J call TRBJ2-7; D might be TRBD2 (7 bases). Trimming left V 6 bases short and J 2 bases short, with 8 bases between. This CDR3 is 12 amino acids long. The germline CDR1 and CDR2 sequences are ENHRY and SYGVKD. CDR3 region: CAIRGGPYEQYF. The DNA of the CDR3 is TGTGCCATCAGGGGGGGGCCCTACGAGCAGTACTTC.

Here the CDR3 reads CASSFGGAVGNTIYF. The DNA for the CDR3 is TGTGCCAGCAGCTTCGGTGGGGCAGTTGGAAACACCATATATTTT. The rearrangement uses TRBV7-8 and TRBJ1-3, with D possibly being TRBD1 (5 bases). The CDR3 consists of 15 residues. The V and J ends lost 3 bases and 3 bases respectively, with 12 bases between them. Germline V gene lookup returns CDR1 SGHVS and CDR2 FQNEAQ.

This clonotype was observed at least ten times. V gene TRBV6-5 combines with J gene TRBJ2-7; D may be TRBD1 or TRBD2 (5 bases each). This CDR3 comprises 12 residues. V lost 1 base, J lost 6 bases, and 7 bases lay in between. Germline V lookup: CDR1 MNHEY, CDR2 SVGAGI. The CDR3 DNA follows: TGTGCCAGCAGTTACTGGGGGTCCGAGCAGTACTTC. This translates into CASSYWGSEQYF.

This clonotype was seen many times. This chain joins TRBV20-1 and TRBJ2-7; perhaps TRBD2 as D (8 bases). Trimming shortened V by 3 bases and J by 3 bases, and 12 bases separated the two germline ends. Germline V CDR1 and CDR2: DFQATT, SNEGSKA (reference sequence). The CDR3 has 13 amino acids. The CDR3 region is CSARTGTSYEQYF. In nucleotides, the CDR3 is TGCAGTGCTAGGACAGGGACTAGCTACGAGCAGTACTTC.

This clonotype was observed many times. V and J are TRBV15 and TRBJ1-5, with 7 nucleotides matching TRBD1. After removal of 3 bases from V and 0 bases from J, the junction contained 17 bases not matched to a gene. Germline V CDR1 and CDR2: LNHNV, YYDKDF (reference sequence). The CDR3 totals 20 residues. CDR3 in DNA: TGTGCCACCAGCAGGGGTGGGTGGAGGGGGCGGAAACATAGCAATCAGCCCCAGCATTTT. Its translation: CATSRGGWRGRKHSNQPQHF.

The chain joins TRBV20-1 to TRBJ2-1; 14 bases match TRBD2. V shed 3 bases and J 6 bases; nucleotides not matched to a gene: 10. This CDR3 contains 17 residues. In germline, CDR1 is DFQATT, CDR2 SNEGSKA (reference sequence). The CDR3 protein is CSARGPGTSGSPNEQFF. CDR3 nucleotide sequence: TGCAGTGCTAGGGGACCGGGGACTAGCGGGAGTCCCAATGAGCAGTTCTTC.

This clonotype was recorded many times. The chain is built from TRBV25-1 and TRBJ2-3, with 11 bases fitting TRBD2. CDR3 length: 16 residues. Germline trimming cut 4 bases from V and 2 bases from J; bases unmatched to any gene: 5. The germline V gene encodes CDR1 MGHDK and CDR2 SYGVNS. The CDR3 sequence is CASSVGTSGYTDTQYF. CDR3 bases: TGTGCCAGCAGTGTTGGGACTAGCGGTTACACAGATACGCAGTATTTT.

This clonotype was seen at least ten times. The V call is TRBV9, the J call TRBJ2-7; 7 bases fit TRBD2. The CDR3 totals 15 residues. Germline CDR1 is SGDLS and CDR2 is YYNGEE. The V gene end was trimmed by 5 bases and the J gene end by 2 bases; junction bases not matched to a gene: 10. CDR3 loop: CASSPMGRATYEQYF. DNA for the CDR3: TGTGCCAGCAGTCCTATGGGGAGGGCCACCTACGAGCAGTACTTC.

The chain links TRBV6-1 to TRBJ1-5; no firm D call. The ends were cut back, 6 bases at V and 3 bases at J, with 9 bases in the middle. The CDR3 loop spans 13 amino acids. Germline V gene sequence: CDR1 MNHNS, CDR2 SASEGT. In DNA form, the CDR3 reads TGTGCCAGCAGAAGGGTCCTCAATCAGCCCCAGCATTTT. Its protein product is CASRRVLNQPQHF.

This clonotype has a count of ten or more. The genes are TRBV5-1 and TRBJ2-7; D gene unclear. The CDR3 totals 14 residues. Trimming left V 7 bases short and J 0 bases short, with 14 bases between. In germline, CDR1 is SGHRS, CDR2 YFSETQ. In nucleotides, the CDR3 is TGCGCCAGCTCTTTCGGACCAACCTCCTACGAGCAGTACTTC. This translates into CASSFGPTSYEQYF.

This clonotype was seen ten or more times. One junction end disagrees with the germline gene, perhaps due to a read error. This rearrangement joins TRBV20-1 to TRBJ2-5, with D possibly TRBD1 on 6 matching bases. This CDR3 region has 11 residues. The germline gives CDR1 DFQATT, CDR2 SNEGSKA (reference sequence). CDR3 sequence (DNA): TGCAGTGTGTTCAAGGGGGAGACCCAGTCCTTC. The encoded protein is CSVFKGETQSF.

With regard to this clonotype: A read error is possible here, since a much larger clone lies one base away. The V and J genes are TRBV11-2 and TRBJ2-5, with 16 bases aligning to TRBD2. The CDR3 is 17 amino acids. Per germline, CDR1 SGHAT and CDR2 FQNNGV. CDR3 amino acids: CARSSGTSGGAEETQYF. The CDR3, as DNA: TGTGCCAGGAGCTCCGGGACTAGCGGGGGGGCGGAAGAGACCCAGTACTTC.

The table lists this clonotype with many counts. This sequence joins TRBV7-2 and TRBJ2-5; D possibly uses TRBD1 or TRBD2 (5 bases each). V was clipped by 4 bases and J by 5 bases, with 14 bases between them. The CDR3 is made up of 14 amino acids. The germline V gene has CDR1 SGHTA and CDR2 FQGNSA. The CDR3 loop reads CASSSPSEGETQYF. Here the CDR3 DNA reads TGTGCCAGCAGCTCACCTAGTGAGGGGGAGACCCAGTACTTC.

With respect to this clonotype: This CDR3 is missing its conserved last phenylalanine or tryptophan, likely due to a read error. The CDR3 bases are TGTGCCAGCAGTCACGACGGCAGGGGCGGCTCACCCCTCCACTAT. Translation: CASSHDGRGGSPLHY. This chain links TRBV6-1 with TRBJ1-6; TRBD1 might be the D (6 bases). V was shortened by 5 bases and J by 10 bases, with 18 bases between the two germline ends. From germline, CDR1 is MNHNS and CDR2 SASEGT. The CDR3 covers 15 residues.

Worth noting for this clonotype: One base away lies a much larger clone, so this may be a sequencing read error. This rearrangement joins TRBV5-4 to TRBJ2-5; D is possibly TRBD1 (5 bases). The CDR3 spans 13 residues. V lost 4 bases to trimming and J lost 4 bases, with 11 bases between them. The germline gives CDR1 SGHNT, CDR2 YYREEE (reference sequence). CDR3 coding DNA: TGTGCCAGCAGCAGACAGATACCAGAGACCCAGTACTTC. It specifies CASSRQIPETQYF.

J is TRBJ1-5 and V is TRBV20-1; 8 bases agree with TRBD1. There are 15 residues in the CDR3. Looked up from germline, CDR1 is DFQATT and CDR2 is SNEGSKA (reference sequence). V dropped 5 bases and J dropped 4; count of bases not matched to a gene: 10. The chain's CDR3 is CSAPRRDRSNQPQHF. The DNA for the CDR3 is TGCAGTGCTCCCCGGCGGGACAGGTCAAATCAGCCCCAGCATTTT.